This is a list of T cell receptor beta chains from one sample in a study of CD8 T cells in Susac syndrome. Using its own MiXCR run on the immunoSEQ multiplex PCR reads, TCRdb lists one record per CDR3 protein. The top ten clones hold roughly 0.19% of a sample with 150,000 to 160,000 distinct CDR3 sequences, approximately 94% of them seen once. Sequenced sample: CD8+ T cells from PBMCs. These receptors were obtained from a human donor with multiple sclerosis. CDR3s leave out the opening cysteine and the closing phenylalanine or tryptophan. Each record gives: clone size, J gene, V gene, CDR3 protein. Clone size appears in some rows only: once, few, many, or a class for an expanded clone.

NA | TRBJ2-7 | TRBV6-2/TRBV6-3 | ASSYRGQYYEQY
NA | TRBJ2-7 | TRBV29-1 | SVEDREGGSNEQY
NA | TRBJ2-5 | TRBV13 | ASSKGRETQY
NA | TRBJ1-1 | TRBV20-1 | SAKGGDETEAF
NA | TRBJ2-2 | TRBV27 | ASSVGPGDTGELF
NA | TRBJ2-5 | TRBV27 | ASLEGGTQY
NA | TRBJ1-1 | TRBV14 | ASSQVQGSAEAF
NA | TRBJ2-1 | TRBV30 | AWSGGTGIWGEQF
NA | TRBJ1-2 | TRBV9 | ASSPSTVNYGYT
NA | TRBJ2-2 | TRBV2 | ASSEMSGGNTGELF
NA | TRBJ2-7 | TRBV27 | ASSPLEQGSYGAYEQY
NA | TRBJ1-2 | TRBV20-1 | SARRDTNYGYT
NA | TRBJ2-7 | TRBV14 | ASSPTSGGEQY
NA | TRBJ2-3 | TRBV5-1 | ASSLGDRGRDTQY
NA | TRBJ1-1 | TRBV7-9 | ASSFSREGRAEAF
NA | TRBJ2-3 | TRBV7-9 | ASSFPTGSSTDTQY
NA | TRBJ2-1 | TRBV7-9 | ASSLGQGDVYEQF
NA | TRBJ1-5 | TRBV5-6 | ASSLGPLQPQH
NA | TRBJ2-5 | TRBV13 | ASSLGQRVWETQY
NA | TRBJ1-1 | TRBV19 | ASRNPRVLNTEAF
NA | TRBJ2-6 | TRBV23-1 | ASRGTEFSSGANVLT
NA | TRBJ1-1 | TRBV12-5 | ASDVAQNTEAF
NA | TRBJ2-5 | TRBV18 | ASSPEDRGPRETQY
NA | TRBJ2-6 | TRBV15 | ATSRERTGANVLT
once | TRBJ2-7 | TRBV28 | ASSRTGYYEQY
NA | TRBJ1-6 | TRBV20-1 | SASATRQRYNSPLH
NA | TRBJ2-7 | TRBV10-3 | AISGQGVYEQY
once | TRBJ1-1 | TRBV29-1 | SVFVQPKFTEAF
NA | TRBJ1-3 | TRBV18 | ASSPQGSGNTIY
NA | TRBJ2-1 | TRBV15 | ATSRDGGQGINEQF
NA | TRBJ2-3 | TRBV20-1 | SARTRDRGSTDTQY
NA | TRBJ2-7 | TRBV19 | ASSDRFYEQY
NA | TRBJ1-1 | TRBV27 | ASSFGTGDTEAF
once | TRBJ2-5 | TRBV18 | ASSPWSPGLPQETQY
NA | TRBJ2-5 | TRBV6-2/TRBV6-3 | ASTENRLQETQY
NA | TRBJ2-3 | TRBV7-9 | ASSVRQGRGTDTQY
NA | TRBJ2-5 | TRBV5-6 | ASSLVGTLIETQY
NA | TRBJ2-2 | TRBV20-1 | SASLGGPNTGELF
NA | TRBJ2-7 | TRBV5-6 | ASSSDTPAYEQY
NA | TRBJ1-1 | TRBV19 | ASSIGMNTEAF
NA | TRBJ2-7 | TRBV20-1 | SAYSGGSYEQY
once | TRBJ1-6 | TRBV3-1 | ASSQRASPLH
NA | TRBJ2-1 | TRBV29-1 | SVFWTPNEQF
NA | TRBJ1-1 | TRBV6-5 | ASSPTLTEAF
NA | TRBJ1-1 | TRBV29-1 | SVPGTGTNTEAF
NA | TRBJ2-7 | TRBV29-1 | SVGQGVLEQY
once | TRBJ1-5 | TRBV2 | ASSVDRGSGQPQH
NA | TRBJ2-3 | TRBV9 | ASSAPGAGGKDTQY
once | TRBJ1-2 | TRBV20-1 | SARDITTDYGYT
few | TRBJ2-5 | TRBV6-1 | ASSRDRVWETQY
NA | TRBJ1-2 | TRBV5-1 | ASGAGPFYT
once | TRBJ2-7 | TRBV20-1 | SARDKLAGRYEQY
NA | TRBJ1-6 | TRBV20-1 | SARDRRELPLH
NA | TRBJ2-2 | TRBV12-3/TRBV12-4 | ASSAWDGELF